The clone carrying this TCR beta chain was detected only a few times. Antigen specificity is unknown. The data originate from a study of beta chain features in type 1 diabetes. Overall study context: Examination of sorted cells across all samples involved 90 million to 120 million cells.

Germline V lookup: CDR1 SQVTM, CDR2 ANQGSEA. The CDR3 is made up of 13 amino acids. The V end lost 0 bases, the J end lost 2 bases, and 6 bases lay between the germline ends. Regarding the study as a whole: The study found moderately but significantly shorter TCRB CDR3s in all four CD4+ subsets of Type 1 diabetes patients.

Of the isolated RNA, all was reverse transcribed, and so the sequenced material was expressed TCRB transcripts. The assay was immunoSEQ multiplex PCR, and TCRdb's table has in-frame clones only and misses some. The profile shows roughly 280,000 clones, roughly 24% of them singletons. The V gene is TRBV29-1, the J gene TRBJ2-3; D uncertain. Source material: naive CD4+ T cells from blood. The sequence was obtained from a woman aged 25 to 39 with type 1 diabetes. The CDR3 loop is CSVEDPSTDTQYF. The CDR3 nucleotides read TGCAGCGTTGAAGATCCTTCCACAGATACGCAGTATTTT.